One and the same sample provided the 18 T cell receptor beta chains below, sequenced in a study of chemoradiotherapy in HPV16-positive cancers. Sequenced by immunoSEQ multiplex PCR; TCRdb stores in-frame clones only, minus some. The sample consists of tens of thousands of clones, 94% of them appearing once. The sample was gathered from a patient who underwent chemoradiotherapy. The receptors come from a human donor with HPV-associated anogenital cancer.

This chain uses TRBV28 with TRBJ1-5, with TRBD1 as a possible D gene (5 bases). CDR3 length equals 16 residues. V was trimmed by 3 bases and J by 5 bases, leaving 17 bases between them. The V gene's germline CDR1 is MDHEN and CDR2 SYDVKM. The CDR3 here is CASSFRGPAGDQPQHF. The DNA of the CDR3 is TGTGCCAGCAGTTTTAGAGGCCCAGCGGGGGATCAGCCCCAGCATTTT. Using reference TRBV28 and TRBJ1-5 for the parts outside the CDR3, the full variable domain is DVKVTQSSRYLVKRTGEKVFLECVQDMDHENMFWYRQDPGLGLRLIYFSYDVKMKEKGDIPEGYSVSREKKERFSLILESASTNQTSMYLCASSFRGPAGDQPQHFGDGTRLSIL.

J is TRBJ2-7 and V is TRBV28; D perhaps matches TRBD2 (5 bases). The germline CDR1 and CDR2 sequences are MDHEN and SYDVKM. V lost 6 bases and J lost 7, with 10 bases in between. This CDR3 is built from 11 residues. The CDR3 sequence: CASSPRREQYF. The DNA of the CDR3 is TGTGCCAGCAGCCCTAGGAGGGAGCAGTACTTC.

The V gene is TRBV14, the J gene TRBJ1-1; D unresolved. The CDR3 covers 12 residues. Germline loops: CDR1 SGHDN, CDR2 FVKESK. Trimming took off 1 base at V and 7 bases at J, with 7 bases between the two ends. Written as DNA, the CDR3 is TGTGCCAGCAGCCAAGGGGAGGGTGAAGCTTTCTTT. This gives the protein CASSQGEGEAFF. Variable domain in full (rest from reference TRBV14 and TRBJ1-1): EAGVTQFPSHSVIEKGQTVTLRCDPISGHDNLYWYRRVMGKEIKFLLHFVKESKQDESGMPNNRFLAERTGGTYSTLKVQPAELEDSGVYFCASSQGEGEAFFGQGTRLTVV.

The J gene is TRBJ1-6, the V gene TRBV30; D remains unclear. The germline V gene has CDR1 GTSNPN and CDR2 SVGIG (reference sequence). The V and J ends lost 7 bases and 9 bases respectively, with 22 bases between them. The CDR3 is made up of 15 amino acids. CDR3 residues: CAYEPYLISGSPLHF. Here the CDR3 DNA reads TGTGCCTACGAACCCTACTTAATTTCGGGTTCACCCCTCCACTTT.

This clone was observed a handful of times. This chain connects TRBV7-9 to TRBJ1-3; D perhaps matches TRBD1 (5 bases). Germline CDR1 reads SEHNR; CDR2 reads FQNEAQ (reference sequence). With 8 bases removed from V and 1 base from J, the gap between germline ends came to 12 bases. This CDR3 has 14 amino acids. CDR3 sequence reads: CASLLSGSGNTIYF. CDR3 nucleotides: TGTGCCAGCCTCCTTTCAGGGTCTGGAAACACCATATATTTT.

This clone was counted a single time. The V and J genes are TRBV19 and TRBJ1-1; D not certain. This CDR3 region has 14 residues. Trimming cost V 3 bases and J 1 base, with 9 bases left between them. The germline V gene encodes CDR1 LNHDA and CDR2 SQIVND (reference sequence). CDR3 amino acids: CASSIERTNTEAFF. CDR3 sequence (DNA): TGTGCCAGTAGTATCGAGAGAACGAACACTGAAGCTTTCTTT.

V and J are TRBV29-1 and TRBJ1-3; D not certain. V lost 3 bases and J lost 3, with 3 bases in between. The germline V gene has CDR1 SQVTM and CDR2 ANQGSEA. This CDR3 contains 11 residues. CDR3 in DNA: TGCAGCGTTGAGAATGGAAACACCATATATTTT. This gives the protein CSVENGNTIYF. Drawing the rest from reference TRBV29-1 and TRBJ1-3, the complete variable domain is SAVISQKPSRDICQRGTSLTIQCQVDSQVTMMFWYRQQPGQSLTLIATANQGSEATYESGFVIDKFPISRPNLTFSTLTVSNMSPEDSSIYLCSVENGNTIYFGEGSWLTVV.

The chain links TRBV7-9 to TRBJ2-2; D might be TRBD1 (5 bases). The CDR3 contains 14 residues. Per germline, CDR1 SEHNR and CDR2 FQNEAQ (reference sequence). The V end was cut by 3 bases, the J end by 5 bases, with 10 bases between. CDR3 in DNA: TGTGCCAGCAGCTTTGGGGCCGGAACCGGGGAGCTGTTTTTT. It specifies CASSFGAGTGELFF.

The chain recombines TRBV28 with TRBJ1-1; TRBD1 might be the D (5 bases). Germline CDR1 and CDR2: MDHEN and SYDVKM. Trimming shortened V by 5 bases and J by 5 bases, and 9 bases separated the two germline ends. This CDR3 contains 12 residues. The DNA of the CDR3 is TGTGCCAGCAGTGCCGACAGAACTGAAGCTTTCTTT. Translating it yields CASSADRTEAFF.

The chain uses TRBV4-3 and TRBJ2-7; tentatively, D is TRBD1 or TRBD2 (5 bases each). CDR3 length equals 15 residues. CDR1 and CDR2 (germline): LGHNA, YSLEER. With 1 base removed from V and 1 base from J, the gap between germline ends came to 11 bases. The CDR3 here is CASSQVYGASYEQYF. CDR3 sequence (DNA): TGCGCCAGCAGCCAAGTCTACGGGGCTTCCTACGAGCAGTACTTC.

The V call is TRBV7-2, the J call TRBJ2-1; D not resolved. The germline CDR1 and CDR2 sequences are SGHTA and FQGNSA. The CDR3 totals 14 residues. Trimming took 1 base from V and 6 from J, leaving 10 bases between them. The CDR3 sequence: CASSLDQWGNEQFF. The CDR3 nucleotides read TGTGCCAGCAGCTTAGACCAATGGGGCAATGAGCAGTTCTTC. Full variable domain (missing parts from reference TRBV7-2 and TRBJ2-1): GAGVSQSPSNKVTEKGKDVELRCDPISGHTALYWYRQSLGQGLEFLIYFQGNSAPDKSGLPSDRFSAERTGGSVSTLTIQRTQQEDSAVYLCASSLDQWGNEQFFGPGTRLTVL.

V is TRBV28 and J is TRBJ2-2; TRBD1 aligns across 7 bases. Germline-derived CDR1 and CDR2 are MDHEN and SYDVKM. CDR3 length: 16 residues. V was pared by 5 bases and J by 2 bases, with 8 bases of the junction left unmatched. CDR3 loop: CASSLHGTANTGELFF. The CDR3 DNA reads as TGTGCCAGCAGTCTCCATGGGACAGCAAACACCGGGGAGCTGTTTTTT.

The rearrangement links TRBV4-1 to TRBJ2-7, with D uncertain. Per the germline V gene, CDR1 is MGHRA and CDR2 is YSYEKL. The ends were cut back, 0 bases at V and 4 bases at J, with 13 bases in the middle. This CDR3 has 15 residues. This CDR3 is CASSQEVSQGYEQYF. In nucleotides, the CDR3 is TGCGCCAGCAGCCAAGAGGTCAGCCAAGGATACGAGCAGTACTTC.

V is TRBV11-2 and J is TRBJ2-5, with 7 bases identical to TRBD2. This CDR3 region has 17 residues. Germline-derived CDR1 and CDR2 are SGHAT and FQNNGV. V dropped 0 bases and J dropped 0; count of bases not matched to a gene: 7. CDR3 in amino acids: CASSLDGRPLYQETQYF. The CDR3 bases are TGTGCCAGCAGCTTAGACGGGAGGCCCCTTTACCAAGAGACCCAGTACTTC. Supplemented by reference TRBV11-2 and TRBJ2-5, the full variable domain reads EAGVAQSPRYKIIEKRQSVAFWCNPISGHATLYWYQQILGQGPKLLIQFQNNGVVDDSQLPKDRFSAERLKGVDSTLKIQPAKLEDSAVYLCASSLDGRPLYQETQYFGPGTRLLVL.

This chain links TRBV19 with TRBJ1-5, with 8 bases fitting TRBD1. V trimming: 5 bases; J trimming: 6 bases; junction bases outside the gene matches: 6. This CDR3 has 14 amino acids. Germline CDR1 LNHDA, CDR2 SQIVND (reference sequence). CDR3 sequence (DNA): TGTGCCAGTAGTTCCGGGACAGGAGGTCAGCCCCAGCATTTT. Protein product: CASSSGTGGQPQHF.

V gene TRBV7-2 combines with J gene TRBJ2-1, with D unclear. The CDR3 totals 13 residues. CDR1 is SGHTA and CDR2 is FQGNSA in the germline V gene. The germline V and J ends were trimmed by 1 base and 10 bases, with 11 bases remaining between them. The CDR3, as DNA: TGTGCCAGCAGCTTAGATAAGGGCAGGGAGCAGTTCTTC. Protein product: CASSLDKGREQFF.

The chain couples TRBV15 to TRBJ2-2; D gene unclear. The V end was cut by 2 bases, the J end by 0 bases, with 10 bases between. The CDR3 runs to 16 residues. Germline loops: CDR1 LNHNV, CDR2 YYDKDF (reference sequence). The CDR3 bases are TGTGCCACCAGCAGAAAAAGAGCCCCGAACACCGGGGAGCTGTTTTTT. Encoded protein: CATSRKRAPNTGELFF.

V is TRBV30 and J is TRBJ1-4; D unresolved. The CDR3 is 17 residues long. The ends were cut back, 1 base at V and 3 bases at J, with 18 bases in the middle. Per germline, CDR1 GTSNPN and CDR2 SVGIG (reference sequence). CDR3 bases: TGTGCCTGGAGTGCCCTATCCCGACGGCACCCTAATGAAAAACTGTTTTTT. Its translation is CAWSALSRRHPNEKLFF.